This T cell receptor (beta chain) was sequenced in a study of T cell changes during pregnancy in multiple sclerosis (dated by TCRdb to about 2019). In terms of the full investigation: The study looked at changes in the T cell repertoire across pregnancy in women with multiple sclerosis.

Notes on this clone: Its antigen is unknown. No base-level quality is on record; no much larger clone is a single base apart.

Trimming leaves V shorter by 8 bases and J shorter by 2 bases, with the junction holding 7 bases beyond the gene matches. From cysteine to phenylalanine, the CDR3 is 14 amino acids long. Left in the record is the CDR3 DNA by itself, 42 bases read in frame from the first base. CDR1 MNHEY and CDR2 SMNVEV were looked up in the germline V gene (reference sequence). The library was made by the immunoSEQ multiplex PCR assay. TCRdb obtained this table from immuneACCESS and retained in-frame rearrangements with V and J assigned. These tables miss some clones; where compared with another copy, unresolved V genes account for less than half of the shortfall, and the remainder is unexplained. This sample gives approximately 100,000 clones in total; about 90% of them show up just once. The biggest ten clones account for more than 2% of the sample.

This sample comprised peripheral blood, obtained after pregnancy. The receptor comes from a female donor in good health, enrolled as a control in a pregnancy study. The rearranged segments are TRBV27 and TRBJ2-3, with 7 middle bases fitting TRBD2. The CDR3 loop reads CASRLAVATDTQYF. The DNA is TGTGCCAGCCGCCTAGCGGTCGCCACAGATACGCAGTATTTT.